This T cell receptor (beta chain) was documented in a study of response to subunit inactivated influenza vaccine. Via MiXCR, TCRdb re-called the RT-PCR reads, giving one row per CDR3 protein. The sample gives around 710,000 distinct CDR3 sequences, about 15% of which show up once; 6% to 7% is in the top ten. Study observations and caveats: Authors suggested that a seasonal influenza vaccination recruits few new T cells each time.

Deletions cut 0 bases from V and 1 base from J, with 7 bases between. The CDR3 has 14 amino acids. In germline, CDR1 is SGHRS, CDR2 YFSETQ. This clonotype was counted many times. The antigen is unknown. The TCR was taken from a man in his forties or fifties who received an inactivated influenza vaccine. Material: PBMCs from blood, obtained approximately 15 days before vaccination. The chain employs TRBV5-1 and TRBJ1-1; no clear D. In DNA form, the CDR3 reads TGCGCCAGCAGCTTGGGTCCGGCGAACACTGAAGCTTTCTTT. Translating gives CASSLGPANTEAFF.